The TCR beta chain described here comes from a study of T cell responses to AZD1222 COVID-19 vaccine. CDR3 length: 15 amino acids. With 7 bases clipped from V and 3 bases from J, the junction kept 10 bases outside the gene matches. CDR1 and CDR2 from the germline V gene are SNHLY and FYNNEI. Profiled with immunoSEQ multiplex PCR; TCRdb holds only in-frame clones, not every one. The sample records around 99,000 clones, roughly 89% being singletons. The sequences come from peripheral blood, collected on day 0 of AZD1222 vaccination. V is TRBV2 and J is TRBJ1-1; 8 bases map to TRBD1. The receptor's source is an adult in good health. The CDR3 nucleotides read TGTGCCAGCACCCTACAGGGGGTCGGCGACACTGAAGCTTTCTTT. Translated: CASTLQGVGDTEAFF.